Presented here are 8 T cell receptor beta chains from one specimen sequenced in a study of lymphopenia after photon versus proton radiotherapy. The protocol was immunoSEQ multiplex PCR, while the TCRdb copy is restricted to in-frame clones and leaves out a portion. This sample has 25,000 to 30,000 clones, with roughly 90% found just once. The sample here was peripheral blood, taken from a patient treated with photon-based radiotherapy. Receptor source: a woman in her fifties or sixties with cholangiocarcinoma.

The chain has TRBV18 and TRBJ2-1; 7 bases are a match to TRBD1. The CDR3 loop spans 14 amino acids. Germline loops: CDR1 KGHSH, CDR2 LQKENI. V dropped 5 bases and J dropped 8; count of bases not matched to a gene: 9. The CDR3 DNA reads as TGTGCCAGCTCAATCCGGGACAGCCAGGATGAGCAGTTCTTC. Translated, it gives CASSIRDSQDEQFF. Combining the CDR3 with reference TRBV18 and TRBJ2-1 gives the whole variable domain NAGVMQNPRHLVRRRGQEARLRCSPMKGHSHVYWYRQLPEEGLKFMVYLQKENIIDESGMPKERFSAEFPKEGPSILRIQQVVRGDSAAYFCASSIRDSQDEQFFGPGTRLTVL.

The genes are TRBV19 and TRBJ1-5; 7 nucleotides line up with TRBD1. V gave up 1 base and J gave up 4 bases; unmatched junction bases: 13. Per germline, CDR1 LNHDA and CDR2 SQIVND (reference sequence). CDR3 length equals 18 residues. CDR3 amino acids: CASSIGDSRFKINQPQHF. The CDR3 DNA follows: TGTGCCAGTAGTATAGGGGACAGTCGTTTTAAGATAAATCAGCCCCAGCATTTT.

The chain is built from TRBV5-5 and TRBJ2-3, with D tentatively TRBD1 (5 bases). CDR1 SGHKS and CDR2 YYEKEE come from the germline V gene (reference sequence). The CDR3 loop spans 17 amino acids. The V end lost 1 base, the J end lost 0 bases, and 15 bases lay between the germline ends. The CDR3 here is CASSLLGQNPSTDTQYF. CDR3 nucleotides: TGTGCCAGCAGCTTGTTGGGGCAGAACCCTAGCACAGATACGCAGTATTTT.

This clone was recorded only once. The chain recombines TRBV30 with TRBJ1-5; 7 bases match TRBD1. Germline values: CDR1 GTSNPN, CDR2 SVGIG (reference sequence). The V and J ends lost 5 bases and 4 bases, in that order; junction bases with no gene match: 8. The CDR3 totals 14 residues. CDR3 in amino acids: CAWDHGQVNQPQHF. In DNA form, the CDR3 reads TGTGCCTGGGATCACGGACAGGTAAATCAGCCCCAGCATTTT. The full variable domain, its missing parts supplied by reference TRBV30 and TRBJ1-5, is SQTIHQWPATLVQPVGSPLSLECTVEGTSNPNLYWYRQAAGRGLQLLFYSVGIGQISSEVPQNLSASRPQDRQFILSSKKLLLSDSGFYLCAWDHGQVNQPQHFGDGTRLSIL.

This clone was observed a single time. J is TRBJ2-6 and V is TRBV6-5; tentative D call: TRBD2 (5 bases). Between the trimmed V and J ends, which lost 5 bases and 4 bases, there was a span of 9 bases. The length of the CDR3 is 14 residues. The V gene's germline CDR1 is MNHEY and CDR2 SVGAGI. CDR3 protein: CASSQSGGANVLTF. The CDR3 nucleotides read TGTGCCAGCAGTCAGTCGGGAGGGGCCAACGTCCTGACTTTC.

J is TRBJ2-1 and V is TRBV5-4; D remains unclear. CDR1 SGHNT and CDR2 YYREEE come from the germline V gene (reference sequence). This CDR3 spans 15 amino acids. Trimming removed 5 bases at V and 0 bases at J, with 12 bases between. The CDR3 reads CASSFDTSSYNEQFF. CDR3 sequence (DNA): TGTGCCAGCAGTTTCGACACCTCCTCCTACAATGAGCAGTTCTTC.

This clone was picked up a small number of times. The CDR3 nucleotides are TGTGCCAGCAGTGAAGGTGGCACAGATACGCAGTATTTT. Its translation is CASSEGGTDTQYF. The genes are TRBV2 and TRBJ2-3; D gene unclear. V shed 1 base and J shed 1 base, with 3 bases lying between them. The CDR3 has 13 residues. Per the germline V gene, CDR1 is SNHLY and CDR2 is FYNNEI.

CDR3 loop: CASSVFGDKRNTIYF. CDR3 coding DNA: TGTGCCAGCAGTGTCTTTGGAGACAAACGAAACACCATATATTTT. This rearrangement joins TRBV6-1 to TRBJ1-3; no firm D call. The ends were cut back, 4 bases at V and 5 bases at J, with 15 bases in the middle. The length of the CDR3 is 15 residues. Germline V gene sequence: CDR1 MNHNS, CDR2 SASEGT.